The 30 T cell receptor beta chains in this list originate from one sample, sequenced in a study of beta chain features in type 1 diabetes. Expressed TCRB transcripts were sequenced because the isolated RNA had all been reverse transcribed beforehand. Assay: immunoSEQ multiplex PCR; the TCRdb copy retains only in-frame clones and omits some. The data show approximately 340,000 clones, more than 12% seen once. Sequenced input: naive CD4+ T cells from blood. The receptors originated from a young woman in good health.

V is TRBV7-2 and J is TRBJ1-1, with D maybe TRBD1 (5 bases). The germline CDR1 and CDR2 sequences are SGHTA and FQGNSA. The V end was cut by 5 bases, the J end by 3 bases, with 13 bases between. The CDR3 consists of 14 residues. The CDR3 DNA sequence: TGTGCCAGCAGCCCTGGGGGGTTGGACACTGAAGCTTTCTTT. Protein sequence: CASSPGGLDTEAFF.

V and J are TRBV5-1 and TRBJ2-1; 8 nucleotides agree with TRBD2. Per the germline V gene, CDR1 is SGHRS and CDR2 is YFSETQ. The CDR3 is 18 residues long. V shed 0 bases, J shed 8 bases, and the junction held 16 bases outside the gene matches. The CDR3 nucleotides are TGCGCCAGCAGCTTGGCCCAGAGAGCGGGGGCTGCAGGTGATGAGCAGTTCTTC. This translates into CASSLAQRAGAAGDEQFF.

The chain recombines TRBV7-2 with TRBJ1-1; the match to TRBD1 covers 8 bases. Trimming removed 1 base from V and 0 bases from J; junction bases left unmatched: 4. CDR1 and CDR2 from the germline V gene are SGHTA and FQGNSA. This CDR3 region has 16 residues. The chain's CDR3 is CASSLGQGLMNTEAFF. The CDR3 region has the DNA TGTGCCAGCAGCTTAGGACAGGGGCTTATGAACACTGAAGCTTTCTTT.

This rearrangement joins TRBV5-1 to TRBJ2-7; 15 bases line up with TRBD2. V lost 4 bases and J lost 7; bases outside the gene matches: 12. The germline V gene encodes CDR1 SGHRS and CDR2 YFSETQ. CDR3 size: 17 residues. CDR3 nucleotides: TGCGCCAGCAGCCCCTACCGGACTAGCGGGAGGGCGCCTGAGCAGTACTTC. It encodes CASSPYRTSGRAPEQYF.

This chain joins TRBV7-6 and TRBJ2-7; TRBD2 matches 7 bases. CDR3 size: 15 residues. Germline V gene lookup returns CDR1 SGHVS and CDR2 FNYEAQ. Germline trimming cut 5 bases from V and 4 bases from J; bases unmatched to any gene: 11. This CDR3 reads CASSGARTRVYEQYF. In DNA, the CDR3 is TGTGCCAGCAGCGGCGCGCGGACTAGGGTGTACGAGCAGTACTTC.

Only a few counts were recorded for this clone. The chain is built from TRBV15 and TRBJ2-7, with 8 bases aligning to TRBD2. Germline V gives CDR1 LNHNV, CDR2 YYDKDF (reference sequence). This CDR3 is built from 16 residues. V shed 1 base, J shed 2 bases, and the junction held 7 bases outside the gene matches. The CDR3 loop is CATSRGSGGPTYEQYF. The CDR3 nucleotides are TGTGCCACCAGCAGAGGAAGCGGGGGCCCTACCTACGAGCAGTACTTC.

On this clone itself: An end of the junction does not agree with germline; a read error may underlie this. The chain uses TRBV30 and TRBJ1-2; 7 bases are shared with TRBD1. The germline V gene encodes CDR1 GTSNPN and CDR2 SVGIG (reference sequence). This CDR3 spans 19 amino acids. CDR3 nucleotides: TGTGCCTGGACCGACAGCACGGACAGGTTACTCCAAGAATACTACGGCTACACCTTC. As protein: CAWTDSTDRLLQEYYGYTF. Looking up the rest from reference TRBV30 and TRBJ1-2 gives the full variable domain: SQTIHQWPATLVQPVGSPLSLECTVEGTSNPNLYWYRQAAGRGLQLLFYSVGIGQISSEVPQNLSASRPQDRQFILSSKKLLLSDSGFYLCAWTDSTDRLLQEYYGYTFGSGTRLTVV.

The V call is TRBV7-2, the J call TRBJ1-5; D is undetermined. CDR1 is SGHTA and CDR2 is FQGNSA in the germline V gene. Trimming removed 7 bases from V and 2 bases from J, with 9 bases in between. This CDR3 is 13 amino acids long. In DNA, the CDR3 is TGTGCCAGCACCGGACTTCGCAATCAGCCCCAGCATTTT. Translating it yields CASTGLRNQPQHF.

This sequence joins TRBV14 and TRBJ2-7; 13 nucleotides agree with TRBD2. This CDR3 has 15 residues. CDR1 SGHDN and CDR2 FVKESK come from the germline V gene. The J segment lost 3 bases and the V segment lost 5 bases, leaving 4 bases of the junction unmatched. The CDR3 nucleotides are TGTGCCAGCAGCATAGGACTAGCGGGAGTCTACGAGCAGTACTTC. Protein: CASSIGLAGVYEQYF. The full variable domain, completed using reference TRBV14 and TRBJ2-7, is EAGVTQFPSHSVIEKGQTVTLRCDPISGHDNLYWYRRVMGKEIKFLLHFVKESKQDESGMPNNRFLAERTGGTYSTLKVQPAELEDSGVYFCASSIGLAGVYEQYFGPGTRLTVT.

This clone occurred a few times. The J gene is TRBJ1-2, the V gene TRBV15; 8 positions agree with TRBD1. The CDR3 covers 16 residues. J lost 3 bases, V lost 0 bases, and 6 bases had no gene match. Germline values: CDR1 LNHNV, CDR2 YYDKDF (reference sequence). The CDR3 coding sequence is TGTGCCACCAGCAGAGATCGACAGGGGATACACTATGGCTACACCTTC. It translates to CATSRDRQGIHYGYTF.

V usage is TRBV5-1 and J usage is TRBJ2-3; D is possibly TRBD2 (6 bases). The CDR3 contains 16 residues. From germline, CDR1 is SGHRS and CDR2 YFSETQ. Trimming stripped 2 bases from V and 0 bases from J, with 13 bases between. As DNA, the CDR3 is TGCGCCAGCAGCTTAGGGAGCGGAGGGAGCACAGATACGCAGTATTTT. The encoded protein is CASSLGSGGSTDTQYF. Looking up the rest from reference TRBV5-1 and TRBJ2-3 gives the full variable domain: KAGVTQTPRYLIKTRGQQVTLSCSPISGHRSVSWYQQTPGQGLQFLFEYFSETQRNKGNFPGRFSGRQFSNSRSEMNVSTLELGDSALYLCASSLGSGGSTDTQYFGPGTRLTVL.

The chain has TRBV18 and TRBJ2-5, with 7 bases lining up with TRBD1. The CDR3 sequence is 15 residues long. V shed 2 bases, J shed 5 bases, and the junction held 8 bases outside the gene matches. CDR1 KGHSH and CDR2 LQKENI come from the germline V gene. The CDR3 reads CASSPGDRVVETQYF. As DNA, the CDR3 is TGTGCCAGCTCACCAGGAGACAGGGTGGTGGAGACCCAGTACTTC.

Details on this clone: Other nucleotide sequences from this sample produce the same CDR3. This chain joins TRBV5-1 and TRBJ2-7; D may be TRBD1 (5 bases). This CDR3 region has 12 residues. Germline values: CDR1 SGHRS, CDR2 YFSETQ. The V end was cut by 2 bases, the J end by 5 bases, with 8 bases between. This CDR3 reads CASSFQGHEQYF. The CDR3 nucleotides read TGCGCCAGCAGCTTCCAGGGCCACGAGCAGTACTTC.

The rearrangement joins TRBV5-1 to TRBJ2-5, with 8 nucleotides matching TRBD1. The length of the CDR3 is 16 residues. The trim removed 3 bases at V and 4 bases at J, leaving 11 bases unmatched. Germline CDR1 SGHRS, CDR2 YFSETQ. The CDR3 coding sequence is TGCGCCAGCAGCTACTTCATGGACAGGGCTCGAGAGACCCAGTACTTC. It is translated as CASSYFMDRARETQYF.

About this clone: The identical CDR3 is also encoded by other nucleotide sequences in the sample. The chain carries TRBV7-9 and TRBJ1-5; 9 positions match TRBD1. CDR1 is SEHNR, CDR2 FQNEAQ, per germline (reference sequence). The CDR3 is 14 amino acids. The V segment lost 4 bases and the J segment 7 bases; nucleotides outside the gene matches: 5. The CDR3 DNA reads TGTGCCAGCAGCTCGGGGACAGGGAACCAGCCCCAGCATTTT. Protein: CASSSGTGNQPQHF.

This clone has only a few counts. This chain uses TRBV28 with TRBJ1-5; D is undetermined. The CDR3 is made up of 15 amino acids. The V gene lost 3 bases and the J gene lost 5 bases, with 14 bases spanning the gap. Germline CDR1 and CDR2: MDHEN and SYDVKM. The CDR3 DNA sequence: TGTGCCAGCAGTTTGCTTGGGCAGTTTTATCAGCCCCAGCATTTT. Its translation: CASSLLGQFYQPQHF.

The chain carries TRBV4-1 and TRBJ2-5; D possibly corresponds to TRBD2 (5 bases). The germline V gene encodes CDR1 MGHRA and CDR2 YSYEKL. The V gene lost 1 base and the J gene lost 5 bases, with 11 bases spanning the gap. The CDR3 has 14 residues. The CDR3 region is CASSQGSAGETQYF. The CDR3 region has the DNA TGCGCCAGCAGCCAAGGTAGCGCTGGGGAGACCCAGTACTTC.

This clone was counted a few times. The chain recombines TRBV7-2 with TRBJ2-2; TRBD2 agrees at 10 bases. The CDR3 is 16 amino acids. Germline CDR1 SGHTA, CDR2 FQGNSA. J lost 4 bases, V lost 5 bases, and 7 bases had no gene match. The CDR3 sequence is CASSERLAGLTGELFF. CDR3 coding DNA: TGTGCCAGCAGCGAGAGACTAGCGGGCCTCACCGGGGAGCTGTTTTTT.

Only a few counts were recorded for this clone. V usage is TRBV18 and J usage is TRBJ2-3; D is ambiguous. The CDR3 totals 14 residues. Trimming took 1 base from V and 2 from J, leaving 7 bases between them. From germline, CDR1 is KGHSH and CDR2 LQKENI. The CDR3 region has the DNA TGTGCCAGCTCACCACTGGCGGACACAGATACGCAGTATTTT. Translated: CASSPLADTDTQYF. The variable domain in full, completed from reference TRBV18 and TRBJ2-3, reads NAGVMQNPRHLVRRRGQEARLRCSPMKGHSHVYWYRQLPEEGLKFMVYLQKENIIDESGMPKERFSAEFPKEGPSILRIQQVVRGDSAAYFCASSPLADTDTQYFGPGTRLTVL.

This clone was seen a handful of times. The chain uses TRBV14 and TRBJ2-5, with unresolved D. CDR1 is SGHDN and CDR2 is FVKESK in the germline V gene. The CDR3 loop spans 16 amino acids. V gave up 3 bases and J gave up 2 bases, with 16 bases separating them. Written as DNA, the CDR3 is TGTGCCAGCAGCCACGGTTACGGTAGCTTTCAAGAGACCCAGTACTTC. Translating gives CASSHGYGSFQETQYF. Based on the CDR3 plus reference TRBV14 and TRBJ2-5, the full variable domain is EAGVTQFPSHSVIEKGQTVTLRCDPISGHDNLYWYRRVMGKEIKFLLHFVKESKQDESGMPNNRFLAERTGGTYSTLKVQPAELEDSGVYFCASSHGYGSFQETQYFGPGTRLLVL.

The V and J genes are TRBV30 and TRBJ1-2, with no clear D. V was cut by 8 bases and J by 8 bases, with 15 bases left in between. The CDR3 runs 11 residues. Germline V gives CDR1 GTSNPN, CDR2 SVGIG (reference sequence). The CDR3 is CARGSGGGYTF. The CDR3 DNA sequence: TGTGCCCGGGGATCCGGCGGAGGCTACACCTTC.

The gene calls are TRBV2 and TRBJ2-7; D is perhaps TRBD2 (6 bases). This CDR3 region has 12 residues. The germline V gene encodes CDR1 SNHLY and CDR2 FYNNEI. Deletions cut 4 bases from V and 2 bases from J, with 6 bases between. The DNA for the CDR3 is TGTGCCAGCAGTGCGGGGGCCTACGAGCAGTACTTC. This codes for CASSAGAYEQYF.

This clone was recorded a few times. V gene TRBV19 combines with J gene TRBJ2-2; no clear D. V lost 2 bases and J 8 bases, leaving 3 bases between the germline ends. The V gene's germline CDR1 is LNHDA and CDR2 SQIVND (reference sequence). CDR3 length: 11 amino acids. CDR3 sequence (DNA): TGTGCCAGTAGTATAACTGGGGAGCTGTTTTTT. Residues: CASSITGELFF.

This clone was found a few times. The gene calls are TRBV10-3 and TRBJ1-1; 8 bases fit TRBD1. This CDR3 contains 15 residues. Germline lookup yields CDR1 ENHRY and CDR2 SYGVKD. V lost 7 bases and J lost 8; bases outside the gene matches: 15. CDR3 DNA: TGTGCCATCAATTCGGACAGGGACAGTAATCTCGAAGCTTTCTTT. Encoded protein: CAINSDRDSNLEAFF.

J is TRBJ2-2 and V is TRBV9, with 14 bases identical to TRBD2. The germline V gene encodes CDR1 SGDLS and CDR2 YYNGEE. V dropped 5 bases and J dropped 4; count of bases not matched to a gene: 1. The CDR3 contains 15 residues. This CDR3 reads CASRGTSGSTGELFF. The CDR3 DNA reads as TGTGCCAGCAGGGGGACTAGCGGGAGCACCGGGGAGCTGTTTTTT.

This clone was seen only a few times. This chain uses TRBV4-1 with TRBJ1-2; D is ambiguous. This CDR3 spans 13 amino acids. Germline CDR1 reads MGHRA; CDR2 reads YSYEKL. Trimming pared 1 base from V and 8 bases from J, leaving 11 bases between. The CDR3 DNA follows: TGCGCCAGCAGCCAAGTTTCCTGGGAGGGCTACACCTTC. Translated, it gives CASSQVSWEGYTF.

The table lists this clone with a few counts. V gene TRBV5-6 combines with J gene TRBJ2-3; TRBD1 aligns across 8 bases. CDR1 is SGHDT and CDR2 is YYEEEE in the germline V gene. This CDR3 contains 15 residues. J was trimmed by 3 bases and V by 0 bases; bases with no gene match: 3. CDR3 in amino acids: CASSLDRGDTDTQYF. The DNA of the CDR3 is TGTGCCAGCAGCTTGGACAGGGGGGATACAGATACGCAGTATTTT. Complete variable domain (other parts from reference TRBV5-6 and TRBJ2-3): DAGVTQSPTHLIKTRGQQVTLRCSPKSGHDTVSWYQQALGQGPQFIFQYYEEEERQRGNFPDRFSGHQFPNYSSELNVNALLLGDSALYLCASSLDRGDTDTQYFGPGTRLTVL.

With respect to this clone: A read error may account for a junction end that differs from germline. V gene TRBV5-8 combines with J gene TRBJ1-5, with D unclear. Germline CDR1 and CDR2: SGHTS and YDEGEE. CDR3 size: 15 residues. CDR3 sequence reads: CASRLRQANNQPQHF. The CDR3 DNA is TGTGCCAGCCGCTTACGTCAAGCGAACAATCAGCCCCAGCATTTT. Filled out from reference TRBV5-8 and TRBJ1-5, the complete variable domain reads EAGVTQSPTHLIKTRGQQATLRCSPISGHTSVYWYQQALGLGLQFLLWYDEGEERNRGNFPPRFSGRQFPNYSSELNVNALELEDSALYLCASRLRQANNQPQHFGDGTRLSIL.

The chain links TRBV2 to TRBJ2-1; D call uncertain. The CDR3 spans 14 residues. From germline, CDR1 is SNHLY and CDR2 FYNNEI. Trimming left V 4 bases short and J 9 bases short, with 16 bases between. CDR3 region: CASSGWQASSEQFF. DNA of the CDR3: TGTGCCAGCAGTGGTTGGCAGGCTTCCAGTGAGCAGTTCTTC.

This clone was detected a few times. The gene calls are TRBV6-1 and TRBJ2-3; D unresolved. Trimming took off 6 bases at V and 4 bases at J, with 8 bases between the two ends. CDR3 size: 12 residues. Germline loops: CDR1 MNHNS, CDR2 SASEGT. The CDR3 loop reads CASSLSADTQYF. DNA for the CDR3: TGTGCCAGCAGCCTTTCAGCAGATACGCAGTATTTT.